This entry features one T cell receptor (beta chain) sequence. The repertoire was sequenced with immunoSEQ multiplex PCR; TCRdb's copy has only in-frame clones and lacks some. This table holds more than 65,000 clones, 82% found once. This sample is drawn from a study of blood T cell repertoires in COVID-19. Turning to the study itself: Both acute and convalescent COVID-19 samples were obtained from the United States, Italy and Spain. PBMCs, B-cell-depleted T cells, or T cells provided the cDNA or gDNA that made up the material.

Germline V gene sequence: CDR1 KGHSH, CDR2 LQKENI. V gave up 3 bases and J gave up 3 bases, with 12 bases separating them. The CDR3 is made up of 14 amino acids. The chain carries TRBV18 and TRBJ2-7; no clear D gene. The sequenced material came from peripheral blood. The receptor was derived from a woman of 80 years or more with acute or convalescent COVID-19. CDR3 sequence (DNA): TGTGCCAGCTCACCTGGGCCAGGTTTCTACGAGCAGTACTTC. It is translated as CASSPGPGFYEQYF.